A single sample is the source of the 7 T cell receptor beta chains below, sequenced in a study of beta chain features in type 1 diabetes. Every bit of the isolated RNA underwent reverse transcription, so sequencing read expressed TCRB transcripts. Produced via immunoSEQ multiplex PCR; TCRdb's table is partial and in-frame only. Seen here are roughly 260,000 clones, roughly 11% observed once, and the top ten hold about 0.018%. Broader study findings: Shortening that was moderate but significant affected the TCRB CDR3s of Type 1 diabetes patients in all four CD4+ subsets.

Which antigens these TCRs recognize remains unknown. The source material was naive CD4+ T cells from blood. These TCRs come from a young man with type 1 diabetes.

The V and J genes are TRBV5-1 and TRBJ1-1; 7 bases are shared with TRBD1. Germline-derived CDR1 and CDR2 are SGHRS and YFSETQ. Losses at the gene ends were 2 bases for V and 6 bases for J; bases not matched to a gene: 4. CDR3 length: 13 residues. The CDR3 DNA follows: TGCGCCAGCAGCTTCGGCAGGGGGGCTGAAGCTTTCTTT. Protein product: CASSFGRGAEAFF. Full variable domain (rest looked up from reference TRBV5-1 and TRBJ1-1): KAGVTQTPRYLIKTRGQQVTLSCSPISGHRSVSWYQQTPGQGLQFLFEYFSETQRNKGNFPGRFSGRQFSNSRSEMNVSTLELGDSALYLCASSFGRGAEAFFGQGTRLTVV.

This clone turned up a few times. The chain recombines TRBV4-3 with TRBJ1-2, with 10 bases that match TRBD1. Germline-derived CDR1 and CDR2 are LGHNA and YSLEER. V trimming: 11 bases; J trimming: 5 bases; junction bases outside the gene matches: 8. CDR3 length: 13 residues. The CDR3 bases are TGCGCCCGCCGGGACAGGGGTCGATATGGCTACACCTTC. As protein: CARRDRGRYGYTF.

This chain connects TRBV5-4 to TRBJ1-2, with 9 bases matching TRBD1. This CDR3 comprises 15 residues. Germline V gene sequence: CDR1 SGHNT, CDR2 YYREEE (reference sequence). The junction had 13 bases not matched to a gene; V was cut back by 9 bases and J by 4 bases. CDR3 DNA sequence: TGTGCCACCAGTCGGGACAGGGACGTAGGCTATGGCTACACCTTC. Its protein is CATSRDRDVGYGYTF. Based on the CDR3 plus reference TRBV5-4 and TRBJ1-2, the full variable domain is ETGVTQSPTHLIKTRGQQVTLRCSSQSGHNTVSWYQQALGQGPQFIFQYYREEENGRGNFPPRFSGLQFPNYSSELNVNALELDDSALYLCATSRDRDVGYGYTFGSGTRLTVV.

The chain joins TRBV6-5 to TRBJ2-3, with 8 bases identical to TRBD1. The ends lost 4 bases at V and 5 bases at J; junction bases unmatched: 5. Germline values: CDR1 MNHEY, CDR2 SVGAGI. The CDR3 spans 14 residues. The CDR3 reads CASSSGQGKDTQYF. CDR3 bases: TGTGCCAGCAGTTCCGGACAGGGAAAAGATACGCAGTATTTT.

This clone was counted only a few times. V gene TRBV30 combines with J gene TRBJ2-5; the match to TRBD2 covers 7 bases. CDR1 GTSNPN and CDR2 SVGIG come from the germline V gene (reference sequence). CDR3 length: 13 amino acids. Losses at the gene ends were 5 bases for V and 0 bases for J; bases not matched to a gene: 3. CDR3 region: CAWGRGYQETQYF. DNA for the CDR3: TGTGCCTGGGGGCGGGGGTACCAAGAGACCCAGTACTTC. The whole variable domain, remainder taken from reference TRBV30 and TRBJ2-5, is SQTIHQWPATLVQPVGSPLSLECTVEGTSNPNLYWYRQAAGRGLQLLFYSVGIGQISSEVPQNLSASRPQDRQFILSSKKLLLSDSGFYLCAWGRGYQETQYFGPGTRLLVL.

This clone was seen a handful of times. The J gene is TRBJ1-1, the V gene TRBV7-3; maybe TRBD1 (5 bases). The germline V and J ends were trimmed by 6 bases and 4 bases, with 12 bases remaining between them. Germline assignment: CDR1 SGHTA and CDR2 FQGTGA. This CDR3 is built from 13 residues. The CDR3 nucleotides are TGTGCCAGCAGTGTCGCAGGGCCCACTGAAGCTTTCTTT. Amino acids: CASSVAGPTEAFF.

V usage is TRBV7-2 and J usage is TRBJ2-3; 9 nucleotides align to TRBD2. This CDR3 contains 14 residues. Germline V gene lookup returns CDR1 SGHTA and CDR2 FQGNSA. J gave up 2 bases and V 3 bases, and 0 bases lay outside the gene matches. This CDR3 is CASSLGLATDTQYF. The CDR3 bases are TGTGCCAGCAGCTTGGGACTAGCCACAGATACGCAGTATTTT.